A single sample is the source of the 17 T cell receptor beta chains below, sequenced in a study of control samples from healthy donors and cancer patients. Clones were read by immunoSEQ multiplex PCR, and TCRdb kept only the in-frame ones, dropping some. Here the sample spans 150,000 to 200,000 clones, just over 90% being singletons. Material for sequencing was blood. The receptors originated from a man aged 30 to 45 in good health.

The chain carries TRBV5-1 and TRBJ2-7; D is undetermined. V gave up 4 bases and J gave up 0 bases, with 17 bases separating them. The CDR3 totals 16 residues. CDR1 SGHRS and CDR2 YFSETQ come from the germline V gene. CDR3 region: CASSLTPWTDSYEQYF. CDR3 nucleotides: TGCGCCAGCAGCCTAACCCCATGGACGGACTCCTACGAGCAGTACTTC. Looking up the rest from reference TRBV5-1 and TRBJ2-7 gives the full variable domain: KAGVTQTPRYLIKTRGQQVTLSCSPISGHRSVSWYQQTPGQGLQFLFEYFSETQRNKGNFPGRFSGRQFSNSRSEMNVSTLELGDSALYLCASSLTPWTDSYEQYFGPGTRLTVT.

Note on this clone: At one boundary the junction diverges from the germline segment, which might be a read error. This chain joins TRBV5-1 and TRBJ1-1; 9 bases map to TRBD1. Per germline, CDR1 SGHRS and CDR2 YFSETQ. The CDR3 contains 17 residues. CDR3 sequence: CASSLTGGPFSDTEAFF. The CDR3 bases are TGCGCCAGCAGCTTAACAGGGGGCCCGTTTTCGGACACGGAAGCTTTCTTT.

J is TRBJ2-5 and V is TRBV5-4; maybe TRBD2 (6 bases). Between the trimmed V and J ends, which lost 4 bases and 4 bases, there was a span of 14 bases. CDR1 and CDR2 from the germline V gene are SGHNT and YYREEE (reference sequence). The CDR3 loop spans 14 amino acids. This chain's CDR3 is CASSPPDYRETQYF. In nucleotides, the CDR3 is TGTGCCAGCAGCCCACCGGACTATCGAGAGACCCAGTACTTC.

The genes are TRBV9 and TRBJ2-3; 12 bases agree with TRBD2. The length of the CDR3 is 16 residues. The germline V gene has CDR1 SGDLS and CDR2 YYNGEE. The junction had 2 bases not matched to a gene; V was cut back by 0 bases and J by 3 bases. CDR3 nucleotide sequence: TGTGCCAGCAGCGTAGGGCTAGCGGGAGGGACAGATACGCAGTATTTT. Amino acids: CASSVGLAGGTDTQYF. Full variable domain (outside the CDR3, taken from reference TRBV9 and TRBJ2-3): DSGVTQTPKHLITATGQRVTLRCSPRSGDLSVYWYQQSLDQGLQFLIQYYNGEERAKGNILERFSAQQFPDLHSELNLSSLELGDSALYFCASSVGLAGGTDTQYFGPGTRLTVL.

The chain employs TRBV4-3 and TRBJ1-1, with D unclear. The CDR3 runs 14 residues. Looked up from germline, CDR1 is LGHNA and CDR2 is YSLEER. The V end was cut by 1 base, the J end by 6 bases, with 12 bases between. CDR3 nucleotide sequence: TGCGCCAGCAGCCAAGCCCCATATCGCCCTGAAGCTTTCTTT. Amino acids: CASSQAPYRPEAFF.

J is TRBJ2-7 and V is TRBV14, with D possibly TRBD2 on 6 matching bases. There are 14 residues in the CDR3. The germline gives CDR1 SGHDN, CDR2 FVKESK. V dropped 6 bases and J dropped 5 bases, with 17 bases sitting between them. The CDR3 loop is CASSRRGNTHEQYF. CDR3 DNA: TGTGCCAGCAGTAGGAGGGGAAATACCCACGAGCAGTACTTC.

The J gene is TRBJ2-2, the V gene TRBV5-1; 8 bases align to TRBD2. Germline V gene sequence: CDR1 SGHRS, CDR2 YFSETQ. V gave up 4 bases and J gave up 4 bases; unmatched junction bases: 3. The CDR3 has 14 residues. The DNA of the CDR3 is TGCGCCAGCAGCGTAAGCGGGAGCACCGGGGAGCTGTTTTTT. Translation: CASSVSGSTGELFF.

The V gene is TRBV12-3 or TRBV12-4, the J gene TRBJ1-5, with unresolved D. V was shortened by 2 bases and J by 3 bases, with 5 bases between the two germline ends. The CDR3 totals 13 residues. CDR3 DNA: TGTGCCAGCAGTTTACAGGTCAATCAGCCCCAGCATTTT. This gives the protein CASSLQVNQPQHF.

J is TRBJ2-1 and V is TRBV11-3; 13 nucleotides match TRBD2. Germline V gene sequence: CDR1 SGHNT, CDR2 YENEEA. This CDR3 region has 14 residues. The trim removed 5 bases at V and 9 bases at J, leaving 4 bases unmatched. This chain's CDR3 is CASSGGLAGTEQFF. The CDR3 coding sequence is TGTGCCAGCAGCGGGGGACTAGCGGGAACTGAGCAGTTCTTC.

V is TRBV30 and J is TRBJ1-1, with a possible D match to TRBD1 (6 bases). Trimming took off 8 bases at V and 3 bases at J, with 22 bases between the two ends. CDR1 is GTSNPN and CDR2 is SVGIG in the germline V gene (reference sequence). The CDR3 has 15 residues. CDR3 protein: CAAVPPRTVHTEAFF. CDR3 nucleotides: TGTGCCGCAGTACCCCCCCGGACAGTTCACACTGAAGCTTTCTTT.

The chain combines TRBV5-1 with TRBJ1-2; no definite D call. The CDR3 extends over 15 amino acids. CDR1 and CDR2 (germline): SGHRS, YFSETQ. The V end was cut by 4 bases, the J end by 6 bases, with 19 bases between. CDR3 sequence reads: CASSRDGSLGHGYTF. CDR3 coding DNA: TGCGCCAGCAGCCGCGACGGCTCCTTGGGCCATGGCTACACCTTC.

The gene calls are TRBV4-2 and TRBJ2-1; 11 bases are a match to TRBD2. The CDR3 has 18 amino acids. Looked up from germline, CDR1 is LGHNA and CDR2 is YNFKEQ. V lost 4 bases to trimming and J lost 2 bases; unmatched junction nucleotides: 10. The CDR3 reads CASSLSPGTSGAYNEQFF. The DNA for the CDR3 is TGTGCCAGCAGCCTCTCCCCCGGGACTAGCGGAGCCTACAATGAGCAGTTCTTC.

The genes are TRBV12-3 or TRBV12-4 and TRBJ2-1; D gene unclear. Between the trimmed V and J ends, which lost 2 bases and 4 bases, there was a span of 6 bases. CDR3 length equals 13 residues. CDR3 sequence: CASSLSGYNEQFF. The CDR3 DNA reads TGTGCCAGCAGTTTATCCGGGTACAATGAGCAGTTCTTC.

The chain couples TRBV19 to TRBJ1-1, with D hard to call. CDR3 length equals 13 residues. Germline V gene data show CDR1 as LNHDA and CDR2 as SQIVND (reference sequence). Deletions cut 7 bases from V and 0 bases from J, with 9 bases between. The CDR3 loop reads CASTLTMNTEAFF. In nucleotides, the CDR3 is TGTGCCAGTACGTTGACAATGAACACTGAAGCTTTCTTT.

The genes are TRBV19 and TRBJ1-5; 9 positions agree with TRBD1. The CDR3 totals 12 residues. V lost 10 bases to trimming and J lost 10 bases; unmatched junction nucleotides: 8. Germline V gene lookup returns CDR1 LNHDA and CDR2 SQIVND (reference sequence). The CDR3 protein is CATRQGVLPQHF. The CDR3, as DNA: TGTGCCACGAGACAGGGGGTCCTTCCCCAGCATTTT.

Comments on this clone: Distinct nucleotide sequences in the sample also encode this CDR3. This sequence joins TRBV5-1 and TRBJ1-1; D gene uncertain. From germline, CDR1 is SGHRS and CDR2 YFSETQ. Trimming shortened V by 8 bases and J by 6 bases, and 14 bases separated the two germline ends. This CDR3 is 12 amino acids long. The CDR3 DNA reads as TGCGCCAGTAGAGGCGGAGGGTCTGAAGCTTTCTTT. The encoded protein is CASRGGGSEAFF.

The chain couples TRBV5-4 to TRBJ1-1, with unresolved D. V was cut by 3 bases and J by 1 base, with 7 bases left in between. CDR1 and CDR2 from the germline V gene are SGHNT and YYREEE (reference sequence). The CDR3 runs 13 residues. The CDR3 sequence: CASSSDPNTEAFF. CDR3 bases: TGTGCCAGCAGCTCGGATCCGAACACTGAAGCTTTCTTT.